This TCR beta chain was documented in a study of regulatory T cells in long-lasting Graves disease. As concerns this clonotype: The antigen is unknown.

Time point described: persistent/refractory GD, antithyroid drugs over 5 years with positive TRAb. RNA from PBMCs was the source of the TCR library. Graves' disease diagnosis used American Thyroid Association guidelines. Investigators prepared the TCR beta libraries by applying iRepertoire HTBI primers and Arm-PCR of CDR3 regions. One entry per CDR3 protein results from TCRdb running MiXCR on the multiplex PCR reads. The repertoire has fewer than 550,000 distinct CDR3 sequences, 20% to 25% of them found once; the top ten carry 7.1%. Study-wide results and limits: Persistent disease samples used TRBV28, TRBJ1-2 and TRBJ2-5 preferentially.

Germline V gene data show CDR1 as DFQATT and CDR2 as SNEGSKA (reference sequence). V gave up 6 bases and J gave up 0 bases; unmatched junction bases: 11. The CDR3 runs to 15 residues. The specimen was peripheral blood mononuclear cells (PBMCs), collected when the disease was refractory, from a patient treated with antithyroid drugs. J is TRBJ2-7 and V is TRBV20-1; 7 bases match TRBD1. This receptor was taken from a female donor with Graves disease. The chain's CDR3 is CSARGRDSLSYEQYF. CDR3 DNA sequence: TGCAGTGCCCGCGGCCGGGACAGCCTCTCCTACGAGCAGTACTTC.